The rows below give T cell receptor beta chains drawn from one sample of a study of T cell changes during pregnancy in multiple sclerosis. The method was immunoSEQ multiplex PCR; TCRdb's version includes in-frame clones alone and lacks a portion of them. The sample lists around 80,000 clones, 92% seen once, with 2.5% to 3% in the top ten. The sequencing used peripheral blood, collected before pregnancy. Receptor source: a female donor with multiple sclerosis, enrolled in a pregnancy study. The CDR3 runs from the conserved cysteine through the conserved F or W. A D gene is named only where the DNA matches it firmly. Clone size is shown for a subset of rows, as once, few, many or a class of expanded clone.

TRBD1 - TRBJ1-5 TRBV27 CASSLEYRAGGQPQHF TGTGCCAGCAGTTTAGAATATCGGGCAGGGGGACAGCCCCAGCATTTT
TRBD2 - TRBJ2-7 TRBV28 CASNLFGGRASGEQYF TGTGCCAGCAACCTTTTCGGCGGGAGGGCCTCGGGCGAGCAGTACTTC
- - TRBJ1-1 TRBV4-1 CASSQDLVAVNTEAFF TGCGCCAGCAGCCAAGATCTCGTCGCGGTGAACACTGAAGCTTTCTTT
TRBD1 - TRBJ2-5 TRBV5-1 CASPYIGGYRTQYF TGCGCCAGCCCATACATAGGGGGCTATAGGACCCAGTACTTC
- - TRBJ1-1 TRBV28 CASRGTGSYTEAFF TGTGCCAGCAGGGGGACTGGGTCGTACACTGAAGCTTTCTTT
- - TRBJ2-7 TRBV7-9 CASSLVQGGEQYF TGTGCCAGCAGCTTAGTGCAGGGAGGCGAGCAGTACTTC
- - TRBJ2-7 TRBV5-5 CASSLAGQRLRFQYF TGTGCCAGCAGCTTGGCCGGACAGCGCCTACGATTTCAGTACTTC
TRBD1 - TRBJ2-2 TRBV6-5 CASKQGESGELFF TGTGCCAGTAAACAGGGGGAGTCCGGGGAGCTGTTTTTT
TRBD1 - TRBJ1-5 TRBV19 CASSMMDRVRNQPQHF TGTGCCAGTAGTATGATGGACAGGGTCCGCAATCAGCCCCAGCATTTT
- - TRBJ2-5 TRBV2 CASGQEGAAKETQYF TGTGCCAGCGGACAGGAGGGGGCGGCCAAAGAGACCCAGTACTTC
TRBD1 - TRBJ1-1 TRBV5-6 CASSLTGTGNTEAFF TGTGCCAGCAGCTTGACCGGGACAGGGAACACTGAAGCTTTCTTT
TRBD1 - TRBJ1-5 TRBV28 CASRPTGVRGQPQHF TGTGCCAGCAGACCGACAGGGGTGCGTGGTCAGCCCCAGCATTTT
TRBD2 - TRBJ2-2 TRBV5-1 CASSLLAGGPGGELFF TGCGCCAGCAGCTTGTTGGCGGGAGGGCCAGGCGGGGAGCTGTTTTTT
- - TRBJ2-7 TRBV19 CASSLAGGAEQYF TGTGCCAGTAGCTTGGCCGGTGGGGCCGAGCAGTACTTC
- - TRBJ1-2 TRBV15 CATSRDRENGYTF TGTGCCACCAGCAGAGACAGGGAAAACGGCTACACCTTC
- - TRBJ2-3 TRBV28 CATVGGGVADTQYF TGTGCCACCGTAGGGGGGGGAGTCGCAGATACGCAGTATTTT
- - TRBJ2-7 TRBV7-8 CAARLIFRKNEQYF TGTGCCGCCCGACTGATTTTCCGGAAGAACGAGCAGTACTTC
- few TRBJ2-2 TRBV5-6 CASSFQRAVAGELFF TGTGCCAGCAGCTTCCAGAGGGCAGTGGCCGGGGAGCTGTTTTTT
TRBD1 - TRBJ2-7 TRBV7-2 CASSPRQGAPYEQYF TGTGCCAGCAGCCCGAGACAGGGGGCGCCTTACGAGCAGTACTTC
TRBD2 - TRBJ2-3 TRBV5-1 CASSSTSGSLLDTQYF TGCGCCAGCAGCTCGACTAGCGGGAGTCTTTTGGATACGCAGTATTTT
TRBD1 - TRBJ2-2 TRBV6-4 CASSQDRGRTGELFF TGTGCCAGCAGCCAGGACAGGGGACGCACCGGGGAGCTGTTTTTT
- - TRBJ1-1 TRBV7-3 CASSLTSGDTEAFF TGTGCCAGCAGCTTAACGTCAGGGGACACTGAAGCTTTCTTT
- - TRBJ2-1 TRBV7-2 CASSLVGGGDRQFF TGTGCCAGCAGCTTAGTAGGGGGAGGGGATCGGCAGTTCTTC
- - TRBJ2-1 TRBV7-8 CASRQRGGANEQFF TGTGCCAGCAGACAACGAGGGGGGGCCAATGAGCAGTTCTTC